These T cell receptor beta chains were read from a single sample in a study of shared clonotypes between healthy human individuals. The method was immunoSEQ multiplex PCR; TCRdb's version includes in-frame clones alone and lacks a portion of them. This table has fewer than 2.5 million clones, 90% to 95% appearing once. Sequences were obtained from naive CD4+ T cells from PBMCs. These TCRs come from a man between 18 and 29 years old in good health. Some clones in this sample may be carry-over from other donors' samples. The CDR3 runs from the conserved cysteine through the conserved F or W. A D gene is named only where the DNA matches it firmly. A clone size is listed for some rows: how often the clone was seen (once, few, many), or a class if it is expanded.

V gene: TRBV28
D gene: NA
clone size: NA
CDR3 length: 14
J gene: TRBJ2-2
CDR3 protein: CASSHPDGTGELFF
CDR3 DNA: TGTGCCAGCAGTCATCCCGACGGTACCGGGGAGCTGTTTTTT

V gene: TRBV9
D gene: TRBD1
clone size: NA
CDR3 length: 16
J gene: TRBJ2-4
CDR3 protein: CASSEGQGVSKNIQYF
CDR3 DNA: TGTGCCAGCAGCGAGGGACAGGGTGTGTCCAAAAACATTCAGTACTTC

V gene: TRBV30
D gene: NA
clone size: NA
CDR3 length: 14
J gene: TRBJ2-7
CDR3 protein: CAWSVGRPSYEQYF
CDR3 DNA: TGTGCCTGGAGTGTAGGAAGGCCCTCCTACGAGCAGTACTTC

V gene: TRBV28
D gene: TRBD1
clone size: NA
CDR3 length: 14
J gene: TRBJ1-2
CDR3 protein: CASSSTGDDYGYTF
CDR3 DNA: TGTGCCAGCAGTTCCACAGGGGACGACTATGGCTACACCTTC

V gene: TRBV29-1
D gene: NA
clone size: NA
CDR3 length: 13
J gene: TRBJ2-7
CDR3 protein: CSAGGLQGSEQYF
CDR3 DNA: TGCAGCGCCGGGGGTCTCCAGGGGAGCGAGCAGTACTTC

V gene: TRBV27
D gene: NA
clone size: once
CDR3 length: 15
J gene: TRBJ1-4
CDR3 protein: CASSSILRANEKLFF
CDR3 DNA: TGTGCCAGCAGTTCAATACTAAGGGCTAATGAAAAACTGTTTTTT

V gene: TRBV19
D gene: NA
clone size: NA
CDR3 length: 16
J gene: TRBJ2-2
CDR3 protein: CASSITGLLNTGELFF
CDR3 DNA: TGTGCCAGTAGTATAACGGGACTGCTGAACACCGGGGAGCTGTTTTTT

V gene: TRBV4-3
D gene: NA
clone size: NA
CDR3 length: 14
J gene: TRBJ2-7
CDR3 protein: CASSQAGDFYEQYF
CDR3 DNA: TGCGCCAGCAGCCAAGCGGGAGACTTCTACGAGCAGTACTTC

V gene: TRBV18
D gene: TRBD2
clone size: NA
CDR3 length: 15
J gene: TRBJ2-7
CDR3 protein: CASSAILAGADEQYF
CDR3 DNA: TGTGCCAGCTCAGCGATACTAGCGGGAGCGGACGAGCAGTACTTC

V gene: TRBV5-1
D gene: TRBD1
clone size: NA
CDR3 length: 15
J gene: TRBJ2-1
CDR3 protein: CASSWGQGAQGEQFF
CDR3 DNA: TGCGCCAGCAGCTGGGGACAGGGGGCGCAGGGTGAGCAGTTCTTC

V gene: TRBV6-6
D gene: NA
clone size: NA
CDR3 length: 14
J gene: TRBJ1-1
CDR3 protein: CASSFARGHTEAFF
CDR3 DNA: TGTGCCAGCAGTTTCGCCCGAGGTCACACTGAAGCTTTCTTT

V gene: TRBV9
D gene: NA
clone size: NA
CDR3 length: 16
J gene: TRBJ2-2
CDR3 protein: CASSVVGRENTGELFF
CDR3 DNA: TGTGCCAGCAGCGTAGTAGGGCGGGAGAACACCGGGGAGCTGTTTTTT

V gene: TRBV13
D gene: NA
clone size: NA
CDR3 length: 12
J gene: TRBJ1-2
CDR3 protein: CASSSEGYGYTF
CDR3 DNA: TGTGCCAGCAGCTCCGAGGGCTATGGCTACACCTTC

V gene: TRBV9
D gene: NA
clone size: NA
CDR3 length: 15
J gene: TRBJ2-7
CDR3 protein: CASSVGVGLRNEQYF
CDR3 DNA: TGTGCCAGCAGCGTAGGGGTGGGCCTGAGAAACGAGCAGTACTTC

V gene: TRBV28
D gene: NA
clone size: once
CDR3 length: 15
J gene: TRBJ1-2
CDR3 protein: CASTEVSGLHKGYTF
CDR3 DNA: TGTGCCAGCACCGAGGTTTCGGGACTCCACAAGGGCTACACCTTC

V gene: TRBV28
D gene: TRBD1
clone size: NA
CDR3 length: 12
J gene: TRBJ1-1
CDR3 protein: CAILRGRTEAFF
CDR3 DNA: TGTGCCATTCTCAGGGGGCGGACTGAAGCTTTCTTT